The 10 T cell receptor beta chains given below trace back to one sample, sequenced in a study of T cells in Graves' hyperthyroidism and ophthalmopathy. TCR beta CDR3 region amplification was performed from RNA transcripts. The HTBI set primed first-round TCR CDR3 RT-PCR. TCRdb re-called the multiplex PCR reads through MiXCR, storing one row per CDR3 protein. The table records roughly 660,000 distinct CDR3 sequences, approximately 15% of them present only once. The sample taken for sequencing was blood. These receptors were obtained from a man in his forties or fifties with Graves' hyperthyroidism.

At least ten counts were recorded for this clonotype. The V call is TRBV13, the J call TRBJ2-7, with 11 bases aligning to TRBD1. The CDR3 spans 16 residues. The ends lost 4 bases at V and 5 bases at J; junction bases unmatched: 10. Germline-derived CDR1 and CDR2 are PRHDT and FYEKMQ (reference sequence). For the CDR3, the DNA is TGTGCCAGCAGCTCTCGGGACAGGGGGAGGTATCACGAGCAGTACTTC. As protein: CASSSRDRGRYHEQYF.

There are many counts of this clonotype. V and J are TRBV28 and TRBJ2-3; the match to TRBD2 covers 8 bases. V was pared by 6 bases and J by 4 bases, with 12 bases of the junction left unmatched. CDR1 and CDR2 from the germline V gene are MDHEN and SYDVKM. This CDR3 spans 16 amino acids. The CDR3 region has the DNA TGTGCCAGCAGCCCGCGGGGGGTACTTAGGGCAGATACGCAGTATTTT. It specifies CASSPRGVLRADTQYF. The full variable domain, its missing parts supplied by reference TRBV28 and TRBJ2-3, is DVKVTQSSRYLVKRTGEKVFLECVQDMDHENMFWYRQDPGLGLRLIYFSYDVKMKEKGDIPEGYSVSREKKERFSLILESASTNQTSMYLCASSPRGVLRADTQYFGPGTRLTVL.

This clonotype was seen at least ten times. The V gene is TRBV11-2, the J gene TRBJ2-1, with D unclear. V dropped 2 bases and J dropped 3 bases, with 5 bases sitting between them. Germline V gene data show CDR1 as SGHAT and CDR2 as FQNNGV. The CDR3 covers 13 residues. The CDR3 sequence: CASSLQHYNEQFF. CDR3 DNA sequence: TGTGCCAGCAGCTTACAGCACTACAATGAGCAGTTCTTC.

The chain employs TRBV5-1 and TRBJ2-3, with D uncertain. CDR1 SGHRS and CDR2 YFSETQ come from the germline V gene. With 0 bases removed from V and 4 bases from J, the gap between germline ends came to 15 bases. CDR3 length equals 16 residues. CDR3 sequence reads: CASSLEMTDGADTQYF. In nucleotides, the CDR3 is TGCGCCAGCAGCTTGGAAATGACGGATGGCGCAGATACGCAGTATTTT. The variable domain in full, with the rest retrieved from reference TRBV5-1 and TRBJ2-3, is KAGVTQTPRYLIKTRGQQVTLSCSPISGHRSVSWYQQTPGQGLQFLFEYFSETQRNKGNFPGRFSGRQFSNSRSEMNVSTLELGDSALYLCASSLEMTDGADTQYFGPGTRLTVL.

V gene TRBV29-1 combines with J gene TRBJ2-1; no firm D call. The V end lost 8 bases, the J end lost 6 bases, and 14 bases lay between the germline ends. Germline V gene data show CDR1 as SQVTM and CDR2 as ANQGSEA. The CDR3 runs to 12 residues. CDR3 DNA: TGCAGCCCAAAGGTGGGGTTCAATGAGCAGTTCTTC. Encoded protein: CSPKVGFNEQFF.

The chain carries TRBV6-2 or TRBV6-3 and TRBJ2-2, with D perhaps matching TRBD2 (5 bases). V lost 6 bases, J lost 2 bases, and 10 bases lay in between. CDR1 MNHEY and CDR2 SVGEGT come from the germline V gene. The CDR3 contains 14 residues. CDR3 coding DNA: TGTGCCAGCAGGGAGGCCGGAAACACCGGGGAGCTGTTTTTT. This codes for CASREAGNTGELFF.

V and J are TRBV28 and TRBJ2-2; 12 nucleotides match TRBD2. The ends lost 3 bases at V and 3 bases at J; junction bases unmatched: 20. From germline, CDR1 is MDHEN and CDR2 SYDVKM. This CDR3 comprises 22 residues. The CDR3 DNA reads as TGTGCCAGCAGTTTTCGGTCCCGGGCTAGCGGGAGGGCCATCGATTACACCGGGGAGCTGTTTTTT. Protein sequence: CASSFRSRASGRAIDYTGELFF.

There are many counts of this clonotype. In this CDR3 the conserved last residue, phenylalanine or tryptophan, is missing, so a read error is likely. The chain employs TRBV28 and TRBJ1-1; weak D call: TRBD1 (6 bases). This CDR3 comprises 16 residues. Trimming removed 6 bases from V and 0 bases from J, with 17 bases in between. Germline CDR1 and CDR2: MDHEN and SYDVKM. The CDR3 is CASSLRDKAMNTEAFL. CDR3 coding DNA: TGTGCCAGCAGCCTTCGGGACAAGGCCATGAACACTGAAGCTTTCCTT.

This clonotype was recorded many times. The V call is TRBV28, the J call TRBJ2-2; a weak D match, TRBD1 (5 bases). Germline loops: CDR1 MDHEN, CDR2 SYDVKM. The CDR3 contains 14 residues. The V gene lost 1 base and the J gene lost 4 bases, with 7 bases spanning the gap. The CDR3 sequence is CASSLSDSTGELFF. DNA for the CDR3: TGTGCCAGCAGTTTATCCGACAGCACCGGGGAGCTGTTTTTT. The whole variable domain, remainder taken from reference TRBV28 and TRBJ2-2, is DVKVTQSSRYLVKRTGEKVFLECVQDMDHENMFWYRQDPGLGLRLIYFSYDVKMKEKGDIPEGYSVSREKKERFSLILESASTNQTSMYLCASSLSDSTGELFFGEGSRLTVL.

The rearrangement joins TRBV28 to TRBJ2-1; TRBD2 aligns across 12 bases. With 5 bases clipped from V and 6 bases from J, the junction kept 8 bases outside the gene matches. The CDR3 runs 16 residues. Germline loops: CDR1 MDHEN, CDR2 SYDVKM. As DNA, the CDR3 is TGTGCCAGCAGTCCGCCTAGACTAGCGGGAGTCAATGAGCAGTTCTTC. Protein product: CASSPPRLAGVNEQFF.